This TCR beta chain was identified during a study of T cells expressing NK-cell markers. On the study more broadly: Underlying the TCR beta repertoires were sorted CD3+CD56+NKG2C+, CD3+CD56+NKG2C- and CD3+CD56-NKG2C+ T cells.

CDR3 length equals 17 residues. Germline V lookup: CDR1 ENHRY, CDR2 SYGVKD. The cDNA for TCR beta came from 5'RACE template switching with UMIs. TCRdb reprocessed the 5' RACE reads, keeping one entry per CDR3 protein, no DNA. This sample's table has over 250,000 distinct CDR3 sequences. The material sequenced was blood T cells: a sorted CD56 or NKG2C T cell subset, CD4+ or CD8+ T cells, or bulk PBMC T cells (not recorded which). This receptor was taken from a woman between 18 and 70 years old in good health. The rearrangement uses TRBV10-3 and TRBJ2-1; checking the TCRdb D call of TRBD2 is not possible without DNA. The CDR3 is CAISEGGRAISYNEQFF.